This TCR beta chain stems from a study of blood T cell repertoires in COVID-19. On the study more broadly: Sources were T cells, B-cell-depleted T cells, or PBMCs; the material itself was cDNA or gDNA.

Some clones are missing from TCRdb's copy, which holds only in-frame ones; the method was immunoSEQ multiplex PCR. Counted here are about 270,000 clones, around 84% occurring once; the ten biggest clones make up around 15%. Ages ranged from about 18 to 89 years, with residence in about 23 US areas. Researchers sorted participants into cohorts using their self-reported clinical history. What the recovered Cohort 3 donors had was two negative PCRs, clearance, or symptom resolution. V was clipped by 4 bases and J by 4 bases, with 11 bases between them. The germline V gene has CDR1 SNHLY and CDR2 FYNNEI. This CDR3 has 14 amino acids.

The source is a man aged 18 to 29 who had recovered from COVID-19. V usage is TRBV2 and J usage is TRBJ2-1; D is unclear. Sequenced material: PBMCs or T cells enriched from blood (not recorded which). The CDR3 coding sequence is TGTGCCAGCAGTGTCGAGACCGGGTACAATGAGCAGTTCTTC. Its translation: CASSVETGYNEQFF.